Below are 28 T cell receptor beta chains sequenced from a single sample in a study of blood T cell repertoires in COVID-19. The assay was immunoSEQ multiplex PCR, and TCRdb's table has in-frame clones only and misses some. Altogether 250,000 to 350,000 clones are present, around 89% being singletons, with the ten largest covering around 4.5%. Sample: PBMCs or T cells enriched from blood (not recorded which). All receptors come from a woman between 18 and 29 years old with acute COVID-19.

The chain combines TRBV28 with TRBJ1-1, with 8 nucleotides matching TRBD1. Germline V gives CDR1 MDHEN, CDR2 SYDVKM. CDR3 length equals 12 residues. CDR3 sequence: CRSGQGDTEAFF. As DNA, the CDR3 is TGTCGATCAGGACAGGGAGACACTGAAGCTTTCTTT.

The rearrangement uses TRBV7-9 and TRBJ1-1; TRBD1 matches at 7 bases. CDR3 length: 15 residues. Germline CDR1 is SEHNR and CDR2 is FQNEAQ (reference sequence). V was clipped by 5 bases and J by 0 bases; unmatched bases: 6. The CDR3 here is CASSLFTGVNTEAFF. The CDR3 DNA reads TGTGCCAGCAGCCTCTTCACAGGGGTGAACACTGAAGCTTTCTTT.

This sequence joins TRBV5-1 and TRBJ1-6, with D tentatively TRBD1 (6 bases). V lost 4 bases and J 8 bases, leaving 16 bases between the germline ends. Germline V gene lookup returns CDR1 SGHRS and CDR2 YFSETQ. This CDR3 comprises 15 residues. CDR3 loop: CASSLRQGRDSPLHF. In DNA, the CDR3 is TGCGCCAGCAGCCTCCGGCAGGGGCGGGATTCACCCCTCCACTTT.

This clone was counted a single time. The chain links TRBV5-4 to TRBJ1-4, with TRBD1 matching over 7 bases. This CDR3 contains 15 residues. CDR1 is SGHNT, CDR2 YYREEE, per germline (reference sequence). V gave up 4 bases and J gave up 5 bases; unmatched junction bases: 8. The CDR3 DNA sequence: TGTGCCAGCAGCGGCGAGGGGGCAGTGAATGAAAAACTGTTTTTT. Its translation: CASSGEGAVNEKLFF.

The CDR3 coding sequence is TGTGCCGTGGACAGTTGGACTGAAGCTTTCTTT. Protein: CAVDSWTEAFF. V gene TRBV6-5 combines with J gene TRBJ1-1, with D tentatively TRBD1 (6 bases). The CDR3 covers 11 residues. The V end was cut by 11 bases, the J end by 5 bases, with 12 bases between. Looked up from germline, CDR1 is MNHEY and CDR2 is SVGAGI.

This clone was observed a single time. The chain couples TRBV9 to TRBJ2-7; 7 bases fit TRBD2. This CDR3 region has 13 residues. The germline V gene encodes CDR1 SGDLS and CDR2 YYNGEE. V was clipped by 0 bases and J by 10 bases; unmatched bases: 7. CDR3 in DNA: TGTGCCAGCAGCGTAGGAAGTACGGGAGGTCAGTACTTC. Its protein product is CASSVGSTGGQYF.

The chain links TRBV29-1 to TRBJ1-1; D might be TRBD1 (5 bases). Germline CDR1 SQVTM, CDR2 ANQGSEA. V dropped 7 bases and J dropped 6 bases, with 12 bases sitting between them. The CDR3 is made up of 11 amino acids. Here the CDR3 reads CSANDRPEAFF. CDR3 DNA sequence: TGCAGCGCAAACGACAGACCTGAAGCTTTCTTT.

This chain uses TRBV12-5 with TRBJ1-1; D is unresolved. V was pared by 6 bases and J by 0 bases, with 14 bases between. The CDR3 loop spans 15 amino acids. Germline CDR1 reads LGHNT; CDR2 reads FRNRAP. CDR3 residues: CASGPGSPMNTEAFF. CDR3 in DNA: TGTGCTAGTGGCCCAGGTTCGCCCATGAACACTGAAGCTTTCTTT.

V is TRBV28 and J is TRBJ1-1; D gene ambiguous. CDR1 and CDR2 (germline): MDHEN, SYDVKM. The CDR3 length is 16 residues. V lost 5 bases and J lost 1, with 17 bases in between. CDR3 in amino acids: CASSPLILSRNTEAFF. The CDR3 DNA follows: TGTGCCAGCAGTCCCCTAATCTTGAGTAGGAACACTGAAGCTTTCTTT. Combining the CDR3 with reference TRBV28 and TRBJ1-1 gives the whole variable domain DVKVTQSSRYLVKRTGEKVFLECVQDMDHENMFWYRQDPGLGLRLIYFSYDVKMKEKGDIPEGYSVSREKKERFSLILESASTNQTSMYLCASSPLILSRNTEAFFGQGTRLTVV.

CDR3 residues: CASSPLGTSGVQDTQYF. The CDR3 DNA reads TGTGCCAGCAGCCCCCTGGGTACTAGCGGGGTCCAGGATACGCAGTATTTT. The chain recombines TRBV9 with TRBJ2-3; 10 bases match TRBD2. Per the germline V gene, CDR1 is SGDLS and CDR2 is YYNGEE. The V gene end was trimmed by 4 bases and the J gene end by 6 bases; junction bases not matched to a gene: 14. This CDR3 is built from 17 residues.

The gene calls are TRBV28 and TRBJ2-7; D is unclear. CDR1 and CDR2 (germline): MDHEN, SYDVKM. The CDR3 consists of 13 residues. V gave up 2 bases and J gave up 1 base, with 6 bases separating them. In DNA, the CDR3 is TGTGCCAGCAGTTTAGGGCAGTCCTACGAGCAGTACTTC. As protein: CASSLGQSYEQYF.

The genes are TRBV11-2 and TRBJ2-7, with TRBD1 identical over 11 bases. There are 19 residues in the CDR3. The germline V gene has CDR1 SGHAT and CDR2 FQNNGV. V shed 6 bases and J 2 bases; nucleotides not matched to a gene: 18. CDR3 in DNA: TGTGCCAGCAGTCAGGACAGGGGGCCCCGACTGGACATAACCTACGAGCAGTACTTC. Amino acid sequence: CASSQDRGPRLDITYEQYF.

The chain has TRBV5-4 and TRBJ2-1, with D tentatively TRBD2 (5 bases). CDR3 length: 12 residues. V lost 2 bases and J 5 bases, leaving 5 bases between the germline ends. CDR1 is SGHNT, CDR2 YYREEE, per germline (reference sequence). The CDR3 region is CASSFGNNEQFF. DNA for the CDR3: TGTGCCAGCAGCTTCGGGAACAATGAGCAGTTCTTC.

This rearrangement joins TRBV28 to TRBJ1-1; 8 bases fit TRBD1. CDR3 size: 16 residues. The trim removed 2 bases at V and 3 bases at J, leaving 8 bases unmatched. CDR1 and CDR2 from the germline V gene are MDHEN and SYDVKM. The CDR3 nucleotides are TGTGCCAGCAGTTTAGGGACAGGATGGCGGGACACTGAAGCTTTCTTT. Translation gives CASSLGTGWRDTEAFF.

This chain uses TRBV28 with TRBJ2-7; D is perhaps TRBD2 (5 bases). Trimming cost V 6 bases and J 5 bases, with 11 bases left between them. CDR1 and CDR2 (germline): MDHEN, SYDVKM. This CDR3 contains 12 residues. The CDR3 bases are TGTGCCAGCAGAAGGAGCGGCCACGAGCAGTACTTC. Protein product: CASRRSGHEQYF.

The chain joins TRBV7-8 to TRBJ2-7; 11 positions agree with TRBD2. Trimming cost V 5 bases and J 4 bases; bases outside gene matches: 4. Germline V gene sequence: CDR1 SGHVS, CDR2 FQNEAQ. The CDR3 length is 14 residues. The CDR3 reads CASSLRTSGYEQYF. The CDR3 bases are TGTGCCAGCAGCCTAAGGACTAGCGGGTACGAGCAGTACTTC.

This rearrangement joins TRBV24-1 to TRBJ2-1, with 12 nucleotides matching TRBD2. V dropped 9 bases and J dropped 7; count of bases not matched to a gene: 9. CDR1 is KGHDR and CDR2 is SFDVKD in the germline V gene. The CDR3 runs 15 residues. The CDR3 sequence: CATGLTSGSVNEQFF. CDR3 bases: TGTGCCACCGGTTTGACTAGCGGGAGCGTAAATGAGCAGTTCTTC.

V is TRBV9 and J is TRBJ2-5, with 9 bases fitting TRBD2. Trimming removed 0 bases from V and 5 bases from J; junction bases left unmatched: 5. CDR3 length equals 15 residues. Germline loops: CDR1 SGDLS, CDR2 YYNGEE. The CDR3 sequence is CASSVGSSGGETQYF. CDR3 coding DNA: TGTGCCAGCAGCGTAGGATCAAGCGGGGGGGAGACCCAGTACTTC.

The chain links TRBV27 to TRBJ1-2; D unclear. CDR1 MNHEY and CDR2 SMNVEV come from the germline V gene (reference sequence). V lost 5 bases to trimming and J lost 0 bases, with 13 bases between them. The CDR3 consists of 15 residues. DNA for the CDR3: TGTGCCAGCAGTATGGGAGGTAAAGCTAACTATGGCTACACCTTC. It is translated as CASSMGGKANYGYTF.

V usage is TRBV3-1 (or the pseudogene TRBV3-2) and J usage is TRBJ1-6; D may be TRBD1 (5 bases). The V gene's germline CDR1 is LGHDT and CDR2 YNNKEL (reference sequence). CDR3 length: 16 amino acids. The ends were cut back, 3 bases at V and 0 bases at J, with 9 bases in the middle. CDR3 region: CASSQTALSYNSPLHF. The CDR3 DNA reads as TGTGCCAGCAGCCAGACAGCCCTCTCCTATAATTCACCCCTCCACTTT.

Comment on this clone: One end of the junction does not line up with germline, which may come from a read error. The CDR3 region is CASSLVGDWRISDTQYF. In nucleotides, the CDR3 is TGTGCTAGCAGCTTAGTGGGGGACTGGAGGATTTCAGATACGCAGTATTTT. V and J are TRBV7-7 and TRBJ2-3; D possibly corresponds to TRBD2 (6 bases). Germline V gives CDR1 SSHAT, CDR2 FNYEAQ (reference sequence). CDR3 length equals 17 residues.

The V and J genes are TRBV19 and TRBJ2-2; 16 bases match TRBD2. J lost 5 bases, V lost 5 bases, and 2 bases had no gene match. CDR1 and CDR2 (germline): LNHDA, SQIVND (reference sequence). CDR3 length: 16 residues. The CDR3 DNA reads TGTGCCAGTAGTCAGGGACTAGCGGGAGGGACCGGGGAGCTGTTTTTT. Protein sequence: CASSQGLAGGTGELFF.

The CDR3 region has the DNA TGTGCCAGCAACATTGGGACAGGCTACAATGAGCAGTTCTTC. This sequence encodes CASNIGTGYNEQFF. This chain uses TRBV27 with TRBJ2-1; TRBD1 aligns across 8 bases. CDR3 length: 14 residues. CDR1 and CDR2 (germline): MNHEY, SMNVEV (reference sequence). V was pared by 7 bases and J by 3 bases, with 5 bases of the junction left unmatched.

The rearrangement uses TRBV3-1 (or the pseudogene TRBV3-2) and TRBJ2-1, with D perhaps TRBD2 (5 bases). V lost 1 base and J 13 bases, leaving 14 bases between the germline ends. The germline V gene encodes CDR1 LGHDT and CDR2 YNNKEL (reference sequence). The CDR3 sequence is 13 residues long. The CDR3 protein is CASSQVVRVGQFF. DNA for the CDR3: TGTGCCAGCAGCCAAGTGGTGAGGGTAGGTCAGTTCTTC.

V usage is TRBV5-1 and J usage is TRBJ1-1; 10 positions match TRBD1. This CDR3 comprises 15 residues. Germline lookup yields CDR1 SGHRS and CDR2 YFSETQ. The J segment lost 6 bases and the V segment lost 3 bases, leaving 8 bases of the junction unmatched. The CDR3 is CASSSRTGGGAEAFF. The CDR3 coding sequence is TGCGCCAGCAGCTCCCGGACAGGGGGAGGGGCTGAAGCTTTCTTT.

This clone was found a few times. CDR3 DNA sequence: TGTGCCAGCTCACCACGTCCCGGGACAGAGAATCAGCCCCAGCATTTT. Protein: CASSPRPGTENQPQHF. The gene calls are TRBV18 and TRBJ1-5, with 7 bases aligning to TRBD1. Germline CDR1 KGHSH, CDR2 LQKENI. The ends lost 1 base at V and 4 bases at J; junction bases unmatched: 7. The CDR3 runs to 16 residues.

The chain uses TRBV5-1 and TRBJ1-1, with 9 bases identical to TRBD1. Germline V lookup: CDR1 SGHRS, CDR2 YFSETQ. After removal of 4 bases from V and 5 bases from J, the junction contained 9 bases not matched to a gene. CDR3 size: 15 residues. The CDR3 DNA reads TGCGCCAGCAGCGCTGTACAGGGGGCACAAACTGAAGCTTTCTTT. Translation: CASSAVQGAQTEAFF.

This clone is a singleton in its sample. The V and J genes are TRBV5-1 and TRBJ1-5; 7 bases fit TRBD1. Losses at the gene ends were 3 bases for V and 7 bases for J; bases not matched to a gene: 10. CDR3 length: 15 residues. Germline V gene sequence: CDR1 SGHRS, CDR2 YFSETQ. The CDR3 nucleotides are TGCGCCAGCAGCTGGGACGGACAGGCGGGCCAGCCCCAGCATTTT. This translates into CASSWDGQAGQPQHF.